In this sample, the clone carrying this TCR beta chain turned up once. These data come from a study of blood T cell repertoires in COVID-19. Study overall: COVID-19 samples collected from the United States, Italy and Spain covered acute and convalescent phases. PBMCs, B-cell-depleted T cells, or T cells provided the cDNA or gDNA that made up the material.

Methods used by the authors: Amplifying reference gene primers gave estimates of nucleated cell counts. TCRdb's copy holds only in-frame clones and misses some; the assay was immunoSEQ multiplex PCR. That table gives V, J and clone size, and the DNA gave D and trimming. The table lists about 220,000 clones, approximately 81% of them singletons. The sequence was obtained from a man aged 45-65 years who had recovered from COVID-19. The sequencing input was peripheral blood.

The DNA of the CDR3 is TGCGCCAGCAGTGAGAGCCTAGCGGGACGCACAGATACGCAGTATTTT. It codes for CASSESLAGRTDTQYF. The chain combines TRBV10-2 with TRBJ2-3; TRBD2 agrees at 9 bases. The V gene end was trimmed by 2 bases and the J gene end by 1 base; junction bases not matched to a gene: 4. The CDR3 has 16 residues. Per germline, CDR1 WSHSY and CDR2 SAAADI.